Listed below are T cell receptor beta chains from one sample, sequenced in a study of T cell responses to AZD1222 COVID-19 vaccine. Using immunoSEQ multiplex PCR, the repertoire was profiled, and TCRdb retains in-frame clones only, with some absent. This table has 140,000 to 150,000 clones, just over 90% appearing once. The sequences come from peripheral blood, collected on day 0 of AZD1222 vaccination. All receptors come from an adult in good health. Each CDR3 is given with its conserved first and last residue. The order of the fields is V gene, D gene, clone size, J gene, CDR3 protein, CDR3 DNA. D genes are given only for firm matches. The listing skips clone size in some rows; elsewhere it reads once, few, many or a size class.

TRBV11-3	.	.	TRBJ2-7	CASSLGHRMSYEQYF	TGTGCCAGCAGCTTAGGTCACAGGATGTCCTACGAGCAGTACTTC
TRBV28	TRBD2	.	TRBJ2-1	CASSLTGTSGHNEQFF	TGTGCCAGCAGTCTCACCGGGACTAGCGGCCACAATGAGCAGTTCTTC
TRBV30	TRBD1	.	TRBJ1-5	CAWSGKQGIEPQHF	TGTGCCTGGAGTGGTAAACAGGGGATCGAGCCCCAGCATTTT
TRBV12-3/TRBV12-4	.	.	TRBJ1-2	CASSLDDRYGYTF	TGTGCCAGCAGTTTAGACGACAGATATGGCTACACCTTC
TRBV19	.	.	TRBJ1-2	CASSRQATSYGYTF	TGTGCCAGTAGTCGACAGGCGACTAGCTATGGCTACACCTTC
TRBV29-1	.	.	TRBJ2-3	CSALGRVRTDTQYF	TGCAGCGCCTTGGGCAGGGTGCGCACAGATACGCAGTATTTT
TRBV6-1	.	once	TRBJ1-5	CASSEARASQQPQHF	TGTGCCAGCAGTGAAGCTAGGGCAAGTCAGCAGCCCCAGCATTTT
TRBV7-8	.	.	TRBJ1-5	CASSPTASNQPQHF	TGTGCCAGCAGCCCTACGGCTAGCAATCAGCCCCAGCATTTT
TRBV18	.	few	TRBJ1-4	CASSRTLGEKLFF	TGTGCCAGCTCAAGGACACTCGGTGAAAAACTGTTTTTT
TRBV6-5	.	.	TRBJ1-3	CASSEPGSSGNTIYF	TGTGCCAGCTCCGAACCAGGGAGCTCTGGAAACACCATATATTTT
TRBV15	TRBD1	.	TRBJ1-1	CATSRDRGQGVGSYTEAFF	TGTGCCACCAGCAGAGATAGGGGACAGGGGGTCGGGTCGTACACTGAAGCTTTCTTT
TRBV11-2	TRBD2	.	TRBJ2-5	CASSPGLAGGLRTQYF	TGTGCCAGCAGCCCGGGACTAGCGGGGGGGCTGCGGACCCAGTACTTC
TRBV3-1/TRBV3-2	.	.	TRBJ1-2	CASSQAGGGGYTF	TGTGCCAGCAGCCAAGCAGGAGGCGGTGGCTACACCTTC
TRBV6-5	.	.	TRBJ2-7	CASSPRSYEQYF	TGTGCCAGCAGTCCCCGATCCTACGAGCAGTACTTC
TRBV5-1	TRBD1	.	TRBJ2-5	CASSMTGGETQYF	TGCGCCAGCAGCATGACAGGGGGTGAGACCCAGTACTTC
TRBV6-1	.	.	TRBJ1-5	CASRNTDQPQHF	TGTGCCAGCAGGAACACTGATCAGCCCCAGCATTTT
TRBV18	.	.	TRBJ2-4	CASSRNSGQKNIQYF	TGTGCCAGCTCACGTAATTCCGGTCAGAAAAACATTCAGTACTTC
TRBV3-1/TRBV3-2	.	.	TRBJ1-1	CASSQAVLAKVGLNTEAFF	TGTGCCAGCAGCCAAGCCGTCCTGGCTAAAGTGGGTCTGAACACTGAAGCTTTCTTT
TRBV5-1	TRBD1	.	TRBJ1-4	CASTTDRGPANEKLFF	TGCGCCAGCACCACTGACAGGGGGCCTGCTAATGAAAAACTGTTTTTT
TRBV6-5	.	once	TRBJ1-1	CASSLRGRTEAFF	TGTGCCAGCAGTCTCAGGGGTCGCACTGAAGCTTTCTTT
TRBV16	.	.	TRBJ1-2	CASSQSASTFAYGYTF	TGTGCCAGCAGCCAATCCGCAAGCACCTTTGCCTATGGCTACACCTTC
TRBV20-1	.	.	TRBJ1-2	CSASKGKGYTF	TGCAGTGCTAGTAAGGGGAAAGGCTACACCTTC
TRBV5-1	TRBD2	few	TRBJ2-7	CASSLDGSSGYEQYF	TGCGCCAGCAGCTTGGATGGATCTAGCGGCTACGAGCAGTACTTC
TRBV6-5	TRBD2	.	TRBJ2-1	CASSSGTRHNEQFF	TGTGCCAGCAGTTCCGGGACTAGACACAATGAGCAGTTCTTC
TRBV5-1	.	.	TRBJ2-3	CASSLGWGVTDTQYF	TGCGCCAGCAGCTTGGGGTGGGGCGTAACAGATACGCAGTATTTT
TRBV29-1	.	.	TRBJ2-5	CSVTYRRDIETQYF	TGCAGCGTTACTTATAGAAGGGACATAGAGACCCAGTACTTC
TRBV4-1	.	.	TRBJ2-7	CASSQGLDTYEQYF	TGCGCCAGCAGCCAAGGACTAGATACCTACGAGCAGTACTTC
TRBV3-1/TRBV3-2	.	.	TRBJ1-2	CASSPGHNYGYTF	TGTGCCAGCAGCCCTGGACACAATTATGGCTACACCTTC
TRBV9	.	.	TRBJ1-2	CASSVGPGFTF	TGTGCCAGCAGCGTAGGTCCAGGTTTCACCTTC
TRBV29-1	.	.	TRBJ1-2	CSVEAGAGNYGYTF	TGCAGCGTTGAGGCGGGGGCCGGTAACTATGGCTACACCTTC
TRBV7-9	.	.	TRBJ2-5	CASINFVPGETQYF	TGTGCCAGCATCAATTTTGTGCCCGGAGAGACCCAGTACTTC
TRBV6-2/TRBV6-3	TRBD2	.	TRBJ2-7	CASSNPSLLAGGPNEQYF	TGTGCCAGCAGTAACCCCAGTCTGCTAGCGGGAGGGCCCAACGAGCAGTACTTC
TRBV6-5	.	.	TRBJ2-7	CASSPDRGTYEQYF	TGTGCCAGCAGCCCCGATCGGGGGACCTACGAGCAGTACTTC
TRBV6-5	.	.	TRBJ1-1	CASSYGDSHLHTEAFF	TGTGCCAGCAGTTACGGTGACAGCCACTTACACACTGAAGCTTTCTTT
TRBV2	.	.	TRBJ1-5	CASSVRPRSNQPQHF	TGTGCCAGCAGTGTCAGGCCCCGTAGCAATCAGCCCCAGCATTTT
TRBV30	.	.	TRBJ1-1	CAWSNDSYTEAFF	TGTGCCTGGAGTAATGACAGTTACACTGAAGCTTTCTTT
TRBV27	TRBD1	.	TRBJ1-1	CASRSYGRQGSTEAFF	TGTGCCAGCAGATCTTATGGCCGACAGGGAAGCACTGAAGCTTTCTTT
TRBV5-1	.	.	TRBJ1-5	CASSFGGNQPQHF	TGCGCCAGCAGCTTCGGTGGAAATCAGCCCCAGCATTTT
TRBV19	.	.	TRBJ1-6	CASSIGWGDSPLHF	TGTGCCAGTAGTATCGGGTGGGGTGATTCACCCCTCCACTTT
TRBV7-3	TRBD2	.	TRBJ2-3	CASSPVPRGGEGAQYF	TGTGCCAGCAGCCCAGTCCCACGGGGGGGAGAGGGTGCGCAGTATTTT
TRBV5-1	TRBD2	.	TRBJ2-7	CASSLSGAGPYEQYF	TGCGCCAGCAGCTTGAGCGGGGCAGGGCCATACGAGCAGTACTTC
TRBV18	TRBD1	.	TRBJ2-7	CASSPFGQGSDEQYF	TGTGCCAGCTCACCATTTGGACAGGGTAGCGACGAGCAGTACTTC
TRBV5-1	.	.	TRBJ2-1	CASSLEGTSSEQFF	TGCGCCAGCAGCTTAGAGGGGACCAGCAGTGAGCAGTTCTTC
TRBV5-4	.	.	TRBJ2-2	CASSFPGKNTGELFF	TGTGCCAGCAGCTTTCCCGGAAAGAACACCGGGGAGCTGTTTTTT
TRBV5-4	TRBD1	.	TRBJ2-7	CASSSDRGRISREQYF	TGTGCCAGCAGCTCGGACAGGGGGCGAATCTCTAGAGAGCAGTACTTC